Sequencing of this T cell receptor (beta chain) was carried out in a study of graft-versus-host responses after intestinal transplantation. Study-level background: As for transplant type, recipients had multivisceral, liver-intestinal, or isolated intestinal grafts. Every recipient had anti-thymocyte globulin induction and 2 to 4 years of tacrolimus plus steroids.

The reaction was completed, and proliferating CFSE-low CD3+CD4+ and CD3+CD8+ responders were then sorted. This CDR3 is 18 amino acids long. Deletions cut 1 base from V and 0 bases from J, with 16 bases between. Per the germline V gene, CDR1 is SGHAT and CDR2 is FQNNGV. Whole-study findings and limits: Recipient marrow contained GvH clones, some of which appeared first in ileum or blood.

Clones were sequenced by immunoSEQ multiplex PCR, and TCRdb holds only the in-frame ones, with some missing. The sample includes approximately 18,000 clones, roughly 36% of them seen just once. This sequence was found in a human patient who was an organ donor for intestinal transplantation. Sequenced here: alloreactive CD4+ T cells from a mixed lymphocyte reaction culture, sampled before transplantation. Subset reported: CFSE-low proliferating T cells sorted from roughly 6-day pre-transplant mixed lymphocyte reaction (GvH or HvG direction). The chain joins TRBV11-2 to TRBJ2-1, with D unresolved. The CDR3: CASSLGSLETSSYNEQFF. DNA of the CDR3: TGTGCCAGCAGCTTAGGGTCCCTAGAGACGAGCTCCTACAATGAGCAGTTCTTC.